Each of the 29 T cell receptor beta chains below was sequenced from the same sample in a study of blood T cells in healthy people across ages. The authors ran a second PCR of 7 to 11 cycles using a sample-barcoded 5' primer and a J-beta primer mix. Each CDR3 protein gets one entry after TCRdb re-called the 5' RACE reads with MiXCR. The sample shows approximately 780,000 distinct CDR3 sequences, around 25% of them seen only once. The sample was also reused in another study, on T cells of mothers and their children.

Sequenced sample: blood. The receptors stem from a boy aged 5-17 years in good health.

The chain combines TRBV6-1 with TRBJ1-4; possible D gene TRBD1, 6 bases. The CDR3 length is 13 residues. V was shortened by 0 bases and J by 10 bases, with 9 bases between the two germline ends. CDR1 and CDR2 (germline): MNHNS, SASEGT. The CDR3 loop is CASSEARGLKLFF. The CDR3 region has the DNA TGTGCCAGCAGTGAAGCGCGGGGGCTAAAACTGTTTTTT.

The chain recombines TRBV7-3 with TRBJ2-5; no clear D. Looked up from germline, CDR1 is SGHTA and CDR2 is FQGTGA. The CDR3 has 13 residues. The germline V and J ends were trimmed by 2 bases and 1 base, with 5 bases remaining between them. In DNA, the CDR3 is TGTGCCAGCAGCTTACACAGCCAAGAGACCCAGTACTTC. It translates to CASSLHSQETQYF.

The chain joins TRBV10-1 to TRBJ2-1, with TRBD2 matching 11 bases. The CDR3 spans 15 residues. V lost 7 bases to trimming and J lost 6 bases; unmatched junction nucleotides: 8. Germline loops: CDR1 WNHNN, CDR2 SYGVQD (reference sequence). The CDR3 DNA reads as TGCGCCAGCATGGGACTAGCGGTCTGCTGCAATGAGCAGTTCTTC. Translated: CASMGLAVCCNEQFF.

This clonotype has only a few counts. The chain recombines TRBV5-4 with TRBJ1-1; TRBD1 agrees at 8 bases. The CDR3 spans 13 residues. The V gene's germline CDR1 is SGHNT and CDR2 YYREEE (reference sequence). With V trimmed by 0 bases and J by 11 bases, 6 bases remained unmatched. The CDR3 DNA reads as TGTGCCAGCAGCTTGGGTCAGGGGGCCGGGGCTTTCTTT. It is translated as CASSLGQGAGAFF.

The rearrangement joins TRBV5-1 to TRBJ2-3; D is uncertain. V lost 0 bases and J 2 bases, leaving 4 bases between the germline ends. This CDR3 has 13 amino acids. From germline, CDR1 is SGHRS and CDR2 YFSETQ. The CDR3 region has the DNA TGCGCCAGCAGCTTGGAGTACACAGATACGCAGTATTTT. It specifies CASSLEYTDTQYF.

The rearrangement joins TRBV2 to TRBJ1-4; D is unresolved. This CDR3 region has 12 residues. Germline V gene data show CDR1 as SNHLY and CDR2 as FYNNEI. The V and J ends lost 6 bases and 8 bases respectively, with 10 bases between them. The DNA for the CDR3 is TGTGCCAGCAGGGAACAATCGGAAAAACTGTTTTTT. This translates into CASREQSEKLFF.

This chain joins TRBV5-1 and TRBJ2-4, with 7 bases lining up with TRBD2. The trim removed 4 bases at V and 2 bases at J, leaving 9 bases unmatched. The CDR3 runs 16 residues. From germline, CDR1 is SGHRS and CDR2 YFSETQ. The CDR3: CASSARGVDTKNIQYF. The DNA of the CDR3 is TGCGCCAGCAGCGCCCGGGGGGTGGATACCAAAAACATTCAGTACTTC.

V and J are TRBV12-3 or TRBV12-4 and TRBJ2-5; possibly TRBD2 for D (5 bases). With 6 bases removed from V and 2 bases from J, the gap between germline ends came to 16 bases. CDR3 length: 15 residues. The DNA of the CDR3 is TGTGCCAGCAGGGGAGAGACCGGTAAACAAGAGACCCAGTACTTC. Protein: CASRGETGKQETQYF.

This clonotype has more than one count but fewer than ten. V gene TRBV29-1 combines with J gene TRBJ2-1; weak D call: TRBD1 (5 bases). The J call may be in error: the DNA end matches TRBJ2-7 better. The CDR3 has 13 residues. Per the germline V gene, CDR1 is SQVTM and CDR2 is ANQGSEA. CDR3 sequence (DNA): TGCAGCGTTGGGGGTCAGGACACCTACGAGCAGTACTTC. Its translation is CSVGGQDTYEQYF.

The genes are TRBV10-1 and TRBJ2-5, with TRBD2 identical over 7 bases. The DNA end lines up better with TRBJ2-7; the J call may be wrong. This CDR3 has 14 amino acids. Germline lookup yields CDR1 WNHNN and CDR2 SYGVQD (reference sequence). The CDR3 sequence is CASSELAGDYEQYF. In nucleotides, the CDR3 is TGCGCCAGCAGTGAGTTAGCGGGCGACTACGAGCAGTACTTC.

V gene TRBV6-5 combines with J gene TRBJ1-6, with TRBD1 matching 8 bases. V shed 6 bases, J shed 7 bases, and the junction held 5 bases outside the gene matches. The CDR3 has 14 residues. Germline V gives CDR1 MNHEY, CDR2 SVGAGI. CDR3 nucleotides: TGTGCCAGCAGCGAGGGACAGGAAAATTCACCCCTCCACTTT. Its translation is CASSEGQENSPLHF.

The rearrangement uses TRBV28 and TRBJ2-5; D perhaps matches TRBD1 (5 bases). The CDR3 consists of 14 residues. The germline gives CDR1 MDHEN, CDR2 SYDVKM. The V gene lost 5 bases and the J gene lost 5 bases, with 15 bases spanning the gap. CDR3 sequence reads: CASSQDTPGETQYF. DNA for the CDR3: TGTGCCAGCAGTCAGGACACACCCGGCGAGACCCAGTACTTC.

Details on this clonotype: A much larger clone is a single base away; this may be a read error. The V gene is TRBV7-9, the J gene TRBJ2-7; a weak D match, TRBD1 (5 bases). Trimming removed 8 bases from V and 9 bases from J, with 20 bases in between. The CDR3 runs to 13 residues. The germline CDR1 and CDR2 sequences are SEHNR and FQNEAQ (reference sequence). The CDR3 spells CASGSNIQGGQYF. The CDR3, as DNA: TGTGCCAGCGGCTCGAATATCCAGGGTGGGCAGTACTTC.

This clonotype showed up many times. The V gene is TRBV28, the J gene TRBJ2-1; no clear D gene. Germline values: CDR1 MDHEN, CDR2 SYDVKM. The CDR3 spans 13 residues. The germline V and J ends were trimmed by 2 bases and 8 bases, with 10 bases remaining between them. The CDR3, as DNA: TGTGCCAGCAGTTTACCCCGGTATGATGAGCAGTTCTTC. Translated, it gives CASSLPRYDEQFF.

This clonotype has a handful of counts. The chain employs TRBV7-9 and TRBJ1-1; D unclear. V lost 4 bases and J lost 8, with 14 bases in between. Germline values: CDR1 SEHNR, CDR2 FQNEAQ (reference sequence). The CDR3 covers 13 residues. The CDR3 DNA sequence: TGTGCCAGCAGCTCAATCCTTCTCAGGGAAGCTTTCTTT. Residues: CASSSILLREAFF.

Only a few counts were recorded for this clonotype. The CDR3 spells CASSRESVGGYGYTF. The DNA of the CDR3 is TGCGCCAGCAGCAGGGAGAGCGTCGGGGGATATGGCTACACCTTC. V is TRBV5-1 and J is TRBJ1-2, with a tentative D call TRBD1 (5 bases). CDR1 is SGHRS and CDR2 is YFSETQ in the germline V gene. CDR3 length equals 15 residues. Trimming removed 4 bases at V and 5 bases at J, with 18 bases between.

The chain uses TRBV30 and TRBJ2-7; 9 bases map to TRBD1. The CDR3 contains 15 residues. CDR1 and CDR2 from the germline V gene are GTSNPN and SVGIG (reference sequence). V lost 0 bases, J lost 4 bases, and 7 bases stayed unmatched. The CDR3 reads CAWSVPQGAQYEQYF. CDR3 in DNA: TGTGCCTGGAGTGTACCACAGGGGGCTCAATACGAGCAGTACTTC. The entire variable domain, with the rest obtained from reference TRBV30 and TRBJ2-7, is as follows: SQTIHQWPATLVQPVGSPLSLECTVEGTSNPNLYWYRQAAGRGLQLLFYSVGIGQISSEVPQNLSASRPQDRQFILSSKKLLLSDSGFYLCAWSVPQGAQYEQYFGPGTRLTVT.

CDR3 region: CASSYGASQETQYF. CDR3 DNA: TGTGCCAGCAGTTATGGGGCCAGCCAAGAGACCCAGTACTTC. This chain links TRBV6-6 with TRBJ2-5; D may be TRBD1 (5 bases). CDR1 and CDR2 (germline): MNHNY, SVGAGI (reference sequence). The CDR3 runs to 14 residues. V shed 3 bases and J shed 1 base, with 9 bases lying between them.

CDR3 coding DNA: TGTGCCAGCAGTATGACAGGTTACTACGAGCAGTACTTC. This encodes CASSMTGYYEQYF. The rearrangement uses TRBV6-1 and TRBJ2-7, with D perhaps matching TRBD1 (6 bases). The ends were cut back, 5 bases at V and 3 bases at J, with 11 bases in the middle. The CDR3 is 13 amino acids. Germline lookup yields CDR1 MNHNS and CDR2 SASEGT.

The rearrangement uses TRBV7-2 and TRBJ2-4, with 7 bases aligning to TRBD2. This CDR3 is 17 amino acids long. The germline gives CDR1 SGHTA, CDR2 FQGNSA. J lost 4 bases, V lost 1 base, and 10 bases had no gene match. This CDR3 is CASSLDRRLAEKNIQYF. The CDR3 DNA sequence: TGTGCCAGCAGCTTAGACCGGAGGCTAGCGGAAAAAAACATTCAGTACTTC.

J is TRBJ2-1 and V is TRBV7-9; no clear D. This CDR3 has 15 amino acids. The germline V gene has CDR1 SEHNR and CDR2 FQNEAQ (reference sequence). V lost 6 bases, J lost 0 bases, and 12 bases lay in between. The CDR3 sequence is CASSQPPTSYNEQFF. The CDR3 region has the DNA TGTGCCAGCAGTCAGCCACCGACCTCCTACAATGAGCAGTTCTTC.

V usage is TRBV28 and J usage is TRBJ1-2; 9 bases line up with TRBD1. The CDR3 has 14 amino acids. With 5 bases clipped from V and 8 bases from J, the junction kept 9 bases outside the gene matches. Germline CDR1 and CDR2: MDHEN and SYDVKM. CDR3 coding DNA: TGTGCCAGCAGTCGCCTGGGACAGGGCAGAGGCTACACCTTC. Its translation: CASSRLGQGRGYTF.

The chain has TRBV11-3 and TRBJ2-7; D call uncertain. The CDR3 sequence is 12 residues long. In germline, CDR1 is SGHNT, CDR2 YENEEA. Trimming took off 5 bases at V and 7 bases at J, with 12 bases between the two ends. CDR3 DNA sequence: TGTGCCAGCAGCCAGAGCCGTCGGGAGCAGTACTTC. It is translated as CASSQSRREQYF.

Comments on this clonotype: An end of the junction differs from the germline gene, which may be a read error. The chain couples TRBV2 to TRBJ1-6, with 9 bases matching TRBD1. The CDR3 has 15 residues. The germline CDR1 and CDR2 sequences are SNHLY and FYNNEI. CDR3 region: CASSSTGGRDSPFHF. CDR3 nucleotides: TGTGCCAGCAGTTCGACAGGGGGAAGGGATTCACCCTTCCACTTT.

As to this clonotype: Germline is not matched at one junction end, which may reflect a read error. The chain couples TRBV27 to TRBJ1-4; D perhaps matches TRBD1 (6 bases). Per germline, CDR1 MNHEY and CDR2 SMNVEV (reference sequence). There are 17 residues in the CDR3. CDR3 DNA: TGTGCCAGCAGTTTTATTCTGGGGGACACTAGTAATGAAAATCTGTTTTTT. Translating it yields CASSFILGDTSNENLFF.

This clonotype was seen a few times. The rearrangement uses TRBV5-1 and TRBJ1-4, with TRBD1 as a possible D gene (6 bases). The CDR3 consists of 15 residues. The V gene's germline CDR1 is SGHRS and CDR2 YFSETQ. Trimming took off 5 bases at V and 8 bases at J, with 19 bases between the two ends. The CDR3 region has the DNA TGCGCCAGCAGTACAGGGAACGTTGTAGGGGAAAAACTGTTTTTT. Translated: CASSTGNVVGEKLFF.

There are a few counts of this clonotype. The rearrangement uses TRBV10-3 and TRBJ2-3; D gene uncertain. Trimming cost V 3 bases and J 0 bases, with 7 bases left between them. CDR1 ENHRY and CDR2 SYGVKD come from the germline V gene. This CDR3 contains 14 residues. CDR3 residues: CAISDLYSTDTQYF. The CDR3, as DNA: TGTGCCATCAGTGACCTGTACAGCACAGATACGCAGTATTTT.

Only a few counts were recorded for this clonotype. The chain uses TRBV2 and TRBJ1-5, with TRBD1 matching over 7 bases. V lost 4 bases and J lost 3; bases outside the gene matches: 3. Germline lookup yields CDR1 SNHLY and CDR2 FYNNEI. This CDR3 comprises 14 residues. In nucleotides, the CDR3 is TGTGCCAGCAGTGTACAGGGGATCAATCAGCCCCAGCATTTT. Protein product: CASSVQGINQPQHF.

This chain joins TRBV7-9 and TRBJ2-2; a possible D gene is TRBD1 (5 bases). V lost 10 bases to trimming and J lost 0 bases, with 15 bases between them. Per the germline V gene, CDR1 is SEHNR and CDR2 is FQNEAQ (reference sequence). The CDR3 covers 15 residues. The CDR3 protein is CATLDTTANTGELFF. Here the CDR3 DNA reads TGTGCCACCCTGGACACGACCGCGAACACCGGGGAGCTGTTTTTT.